This entry lists 11 T cell receptor beta chains sequenced from one sample in a study of OX40 agonist ivuxolimab in advanced cancers. Profiling relied on immunoSEQ multiplex PCR, and the TCRdb table lists in-frame clones only, not all of them. Of about 97,000 clones listed, roughly nine tenths are singletons. Here the sequenced sample was CD4+ or CD8+ T cells sorted from blood, taken in a trial of the OX40 agonist ivuxolimab. All receptors come from an adult with an advanced solid tumor such as melanoma, head and neck, liver or kidney cancer.

This chain uses TRBV6-1 with TRBJ1-2, with unresolved D. Germline V lookup: CDR1 MNHNS, CDR2 SASEGT. The CDR3 extends over 13 amino acids. V was shortened by 7 bases and J by 2 bases, with 11 bases between the two germline ends. The CDR3 DNA is TGTGCCAGCACGTCAGAAAGAAACTATGGCTACACCTTC. This codes for CASTSERNYGYTF.

The chain recombines TRBV11-3 with TRBJ2-1; either TRBD1 or TRBD2 may supply D (5 bases each). Trimming cost V 3 bases and J 9 bases, with 18 bases left between them. CDR1 is SGHNT and CDR2 is YENEEA in the germline V gene. The CDR3 contains 15 residues. CDR3 sequence: CASSFLGTEVGEQFF. In DNA form, the CDR3 reads TGTGCCAGCAGCTTTTTGGGGACGGAGGTGGGTGAGCAGTTCTTC.

The CDR3 DNA reads as TGCGCCAGCAGCCACAGTCAGGGGCGAGGTAATGAAAAACTGTTTTTT. It codes for CASSHSQGRGNEKLFF. The V and J genes are TRBV4-1 and TRBJ1-4; tentatively, D is TRBD1 (6 bases). Deletions cut 3 bases from V and 4 bases from J, with 15 bases between. This CDR3 has 16 residues. Germline V gene data show CDR1 as MGHRA and CDR2 as YSYEKL.

The J gene is TRBJ1-1, the V gene TRBV5-1, with no clear D. The length of the CDR3 is 13 residues. In germline, CDR1 is SGHRS, CDR2 YFSETQ. V was pared by 1 base and J by 10 bases, with 14 bases between. The CDR3 region has the DNA TGCGCCAGCAGCTTGATAGAGGAACAGTCAGCTTTCTTT. Translating gives CASSLIEEQSAFF.

The chain uses TRBV11-3 and TRBJ2-3; 11 nucleotides line up with TRBD2. The length of the CDR3 is 16 residues. J gave up 4 bases and V 4 bases, and 7 bases lay outside the gene matches. Germline V gives CDR1 SGHNT, CDR2 YENEEA. The CDR3 DNA reads as TGTGCCAGCAGCTCGACCGGGACTAGCGGAGCAGATACGCAGTATTTT. Translating gives CASSSTGTSGADTQYF.

The chain links TRBV29-1 to TRBJ1-1; D not certain. The germline V and J ends were trimmed by 2 bases and 3 bases, with 4 bases remaining between them. There are 11 residues in the CDR3. Germline-derived CDR1 and CDR2 are SQVTM and ANQGSEA. CDR3 in amino acids: CSVEKDTEAFF. CDR3 coding DNA: TGCAGCGTTGAAAAGGACACTGAAGCTTTCTTT.

The chain uses TRBV7-2 and TRBJ1-2, with TRBD1 matching over 9 bases. The CDR3 runs to 19 residues. V shed 2 bases, J shed 0 bases, and the junction held 13 bases outside the gene matches. Germline CDR1 and CDR2: SGHTA and FQGNSA. The CDR3 DNA reads as TGTGCCAGCAGCTTACCCGGGACAGGGAGGGGAAAAACTAACTATGGCTACACCTTC. Translated: CASSLPGTGRGKTNYGYTF.

CDR3 sequence reads: CASSLPQGGFEQYF. The CDR3, as DNA: TGTGCCAGCAGCTTACCCCAAGGGGGTTTCGAGCAGTACTTC. V gene TRBV7-8 combines with J gene TRBJ2-7; possible D gene TRBD1, 6 bases. The CDR3 runs 14 residues. The germline V gene encodes CDR1 SGHVS and CDR2 FQNEAQ. V gave up 2 bases and J gave up 6 bases, with 14 bases separating them.

The gene calls are TRBV7-8 and TRBJ2-1, with 8 nucleotides matching TRBD1. V dropped 2 bases and J dropped 5; count of bases not matched to a gene: 5. CDR1 SGHVS and CDR2 FQNEAQ come from the germline V gene. The CDR3 length is 15 residues. The DNA for the CDR3 is TGTGCCAGCAGCTTAAGGGGACAGGTCAACAATGAGCAGTTCTTC. Amino acid sequence: CASSLRGQVNNEQFF.

This chain links TRBV7-9 with TRBJ2-1; 14 bases map to TRBD2. The CDR3 has 18 residues. Germline CDR1 reads SEHNR; CDR2 reads FQNEAQ (reference sequence). V shed 7 bases and J 8 bases; nucleotides not matched to a gene: 16. CDR3 amino acids: CASTQVGTSGSPVDEQFF. CDR3 DNA sequence: TGTGCCAGCACCCAAGTGGGGACTAGCGGGAGTCCCGTGGATGAGCAGTTCTTC.

This clone has more than one count but fewer than ten. The chain combines TRBV30 with TRBJ1-1; tentative D call: TRBD1 (5 bases). The CDR3 extends over 11 amino acids. From germline, CDR1 is GTSNPN and CDR2 SVGIG (reference sequence). Trimming took off 8 bases at V and 4 bases at J, with 11 bases between the two ends. CDR3 sequence: CARYRFTEAFF. In DNA form, the CDR3 reads TGTGCCCGGTACAGGTTCACTGAAGCTTTCTTT.